This entry lists 28 T cell receptor beta chains sequenced from one sample in a study of T cell changes during pregnancy in multiple sclerosis. Profiling relied on immunoSEQ multiplex PCR, and the TCRdb table lists in-frame clones only, not all of them. Of approximately 60,000 clones listed, 90% are singletons. Specimen: peripheral blood, collected in the third trimester of pregnancy. The source of these receptors is a female donor in good health, enrolled as a control in a pregnancy study.

The chain links TRBV2 to TRBJ2-3, with D perhaps matching TRBD2 (6 bases). CDR1 and CDR2 (germline): SNHLY, FYNNEI. Between the trimmed V and J ends, which lost 2 bases and 3 bases, there was a span of 9 bases. The CDR3 runs to 14 residues. DNA of the CDR3: TGTGCCAGCAGTGAAATGACTAGTACAGATACGCAGTATTTT. Protein: CASSEMTSTDTQYF.

CDR3 sequence reads: CASSQEGGLFGEQFF. CDR3 DNA sequence: TGCGCCAGCAGCCAAGAGGGGGGGTTGTTCGGGGAGCAGTTCTTC. The chain uses TRBV4-3 and TRBJ2-1, with 7 bases that match TRBD2. V was clipped by 0 bases and J by 10 bases; unmatched bases: 9. CDR3 length: 15 residues. Per germline, CDR1 LGHNA and CDR2 YSLEER.

The chain employs TRBV19 and TRBJ2-1, with 9 bases that match TRBD2. This CDR3 region has 14 residues. V lost 8 bases and J lost 4; bases outside the gene matches: 6. Per germline, CDR1 LNHDA and CDR2 SQIVND (reference sequence). This chain's CDR3 is CASGTSGRYNEQFF. CDR3 bases: TGTGCCAGTGGTACTAGCGGGCGATACAATGAGCAGTTCTTC.

This rearrangement joins TRBV27 to TRBJ2-7, with D perhaps TRBD1 (5 bases). Per germline, CDR1 MNHEY and CDR2 SMNVEV (reference sequence). Trimming stripped 3 bases from V and 3 bases from J, with 12 bases between. CDR3 length: 14 residues. CDR3 nucleotide sequence: TGTGCCAGCAGTTTCGGACAAGTCCTCTACGAGCAGTACTTC. Translated: CASSFGQVLYEQYF.

The chain has TRBV5-1 and TRBJ1-6, with 7 bases that match TRBD1. The CDR3 contains 15 residues. V lost 4 bases to trimming and J lost 7 bases; unmatched junction nucleotides: 8. Germline V CDR1 and CDR2: SGHRS, YFSETQ. CDR3 coding DNA: TGCGCCAGCAGCCCCCTACAGGGGAACAATTCACCCCTCCACTTT. This translates into CASSPLQGNNSPLHF. The full variable domain, in which reference TRBV5-1 and TRBJ1-6 provide the parts outside the CDR3, is KAGVTQTPRYLIKTRGQQVTLSCSPISGHRSVSWYQQTPGQGLQFLFEYFSETQRNKGNFPGRFSGRQFSNSRSEMNVSTLELGDSALYLCASSPLQGNNSPLHFGNGTRLTVT.

This chain uses TRBV21-1 with TRBJ2-1; TRBD2, as called in the table, went unchecked against the DNA. TRBV21-1 is shown as a pseudogene. The CDR3 is made up of 17 amino acids. The CDR3 region is CARLPARGTSGNNEQFF. CDR3 in DNA: TGTGCCAGACTACCCGCCCGTGGGACTAGCGGAAACAATGAGCAGTTCTTC.

This rearrangement joins TRBV19 to TRBJ2-1; TRBD2 aligns across 9 bases. This CDR3 contains 16 residues. The germline V gene has CDR1 LNHDA and CDR2 SQIVND (reference sequence). Trimming at V came to 3 bases and at J to 7 bases, leaving 10 bases not matched to a gene. The CDR3 nucleotides read TGTGCCAGTAGTATCGGGTCCGGCGGGAGGGAGAATGAGCAGTTCTTC. It is translated as CASSIGSGGRENEQFF.

The CDR3 region is CASSLGGGNNQPQHF. As DNA, the CDR3 is TGTGCCAGCAGCCTCGGGGGAGGGAACAATCAGCCCCAGCATTTT. This chain connects TRBV9 to TRBJ1-5; a possible D gene is TRBD1 (5 bases). The V end was cut by 4 bases, the J end by 3 bases, with 14 bases between. Germline lookup yields CDR1 SGDLS and CDR2 YYNGEE. This CDR3 region has 15 residues.

This rearrangement joins TRBV10-2 to TRBJ1-1; D might be TRBD1 (6 bases). The CDR3 has 12 residues. Germline V CDR1 and CDR2: WSHSY, SAAADI. The V gene lost 2 bases and the J gene lost 6 bases, with 7 bases spanning the gap. The CDR3 is CASSEAGAEAFF. The CDR3 coding sequence is TGCGCCAGCAGTGAGGCAGGGGCTGAAGCTTTCTTT.

The chain combines TRBV2 with TRBJ2-1; 7 nucleotides align to TRBD2. This CDR3 region has 14 residues. Germline assignment: CDR1 SNHLY and CDR2 FYNNEI. Losses at the gene ends were 5 bases for V and 2 bases for J; bases not matched to a gene: 3. The CDR3 loop reads CASSQSGAYNEQFF. The CDR3 DNA reads as TGTGCCAGCAGTCAAAGCGGGGCCTACAATGAGCAGTTCTTC.

The gene calls are TRBV29-1 and TRBJ2-3; 7 bases align to TRBD1. Germline V lookup: CDR1 SQVTM, CDR2 ANQGSEA. Germline trimming cut 4 bases from V and 3 bases from J; bases unmatched to any gene: 4. The CDR3 loop spans 13 amino acids. The DNA of the CDR3 is TGCAGCGTTGGGGCCAGGGGGACAGATACGCAGTATTTT. It specifies CSVGARGTDTQYF.

V gene TRBV6-4 combines with J gene TRBJ1-1; D not resolved. The CDR3 length is 13 residues. Germline lookup yields CDR1 MRHNA and CDR2 SNTAGT. V was shortened by 4 bases and J by 6 bases, with 12 bases between the two germline ends. The CDR3 sequence is CASSAQGSSEAFF. In DNA, the CDR3 is TGTGCCAGCAGTGCTCAAGGGAGCTCTGAAGCTTTCTTT.

Written as DNA, the CDR3 is TGTGCCAGCAACCCGACACCGAACACTGAAGCTTTCTTT. This gives the protein CASNPTPNTEAFF. This rearrangement joins TRBV19 to TRBJ1-1; D remains unclear. CDR3 size: 13 residues. Per the germline V gene, CDR1 is LNHDA and CDR2 is SQIVND (reference sequence). Trimming stripped 9 bases from V and 1 base from J, with 12 bases between.

The chain uses TRBV19 and TRBJ2-5, with TRBD2 identical over 13 bases. The J segment lost 5 bases and the V segment lost 8 bases, leaving 5 bases of the junction unmatched. The germline V gene encodes CDR1 LNHDA and CDR2 SQIVND (reference sequence). The CDR3 length is 14 residues. For the CDR3, the DNA is TGTGCCAGTGGACTAGCGGGAGCCCGGGAGACCCAGTACTTC. It yields the protein CASGLAGARETQYF.

This chain uses TRBV10-3 with TRBJ2-5, with D perhaps matching TRBD2 (6 bases). The germline V gene encodes CDR1 ENHRY and CDR2 SYGVKD. Trimming stripped 3 bases from V and 3 bases from J, with 11 bases between. This CDR3 contains 14 residues. Here the CDR3 DNA reads TGTGCCATCAGTGAAGTAGCGGCTAAAGAGACCCAGTACTTC. Translation: CAISEVAAKETQYF.

The gene calls are TRBV27 and TRBJ2-1; 7 bases fit TRBD1. CDR1 and CDR2 from the germline V gene are MNHEY and SMNVEV (reference sequence). With V trimmed by 10 bases and J by 4 bases, 7 bases remained unmatched. This CDR3 is 13 amino acids long. CDR3 nucleotides: TGTGCCACCCGACAGGGAGTATACAATGAGCAGTTCTTC. It encodes CATRQGVYNEQFF.

The chain couples TRBV19 to TRBJ2-3; the D is unclear. The V end was cut by 3 bases, the J end by 3 bases, with 4 bases between. The CDR3 contains 12 residues. Germline values: CDR1 LNHDA, CDR2 SQIVND (reference sequence). CDR3 amino acids: CASSIQTDTQYF. CDR3 sequence (DNA): TGTGCCAGTAGTATTCAGACAGATACGCAGTATTTT.

J is TRBJ1-5 and V is TRBV19; 8 bases agree with TRBD1. The CDR3 sequence is 13 residues long. Germline V gene lookup returns CDR1 LNHDA and CDR2 SQIVND (reference sequence). J was trimmed by 5 bases and V by 5 bases; bases with no gene match: 2. This CDR3 reads CASSSQGDQPQHF. CDR3 coding DNA: TGTGCCAGTAGTTCACAGGGGGATCAGCCCCAGCATTTT.

This chain joins TRBV5-6 and TRBJ1-3; unclear D gene. This CDR3 contains 16 residues. Trimming left V 6 bases short and J 0 bases short, with 16 bases between. Germline V gene data show CDR1 as SGHDT and CDR2 as YYEEEE. CDR3 coding DNA: TGTGCCAGCACCAAAAGACTCGGTGGCTCTGGAAACACCATATATTTT. Protein sequence: CASTKRLGGSGNTIYF.

V gene TRBV27 combines with J gene TRBJ1-1; D call uncertain. Germline CDR1 is MNHEY and CDR2 is SMNVEV (reference sequence). This CDR3 spans 13 amino acids. V dropped 0 bases and J dropped 10 bases, with 12 bases sitting between them. CDR3 DNA: TGTGCCAGCAGTTTATCCGGGTCCCCGGTAGCTTTCTTT. Translation gives CASSLSGSPVAFF.

V usage is TRBV5-1 and J usage is TRBJ2-7; 9 bases align to TRBD1. Losses at the gene ends were 4 bases for V and 4 bases for J; bases not matched to a gene: 12. This CDR3 has 16 residues. Germline loops: CDR1 SGHRS, CDR2 YFSETQ. The CDR3 sequence is CASSLGGTGFGYEQYF. CDR3 nucleotide sequence: TGCGCCAGCAGCCTCGGGGGGACAGGGTTCGGGTACGAGCAGTACTTC. The variable domain in full, completed from reference TRBV5-1 and TRBJ2-7, reads KAGVTQTPRYLIKTRGQQVTLSCSPISGHRSVSWYQQTPGQGLQFLFEYFSETQRNKGNFPGRFSGRQFSNSRSEMNVSTLELGDSALYLCASSLGGTGFGYEQYFGPGTRLTVT.

This clone was observed once. This rearrangement joins TRBV27 to TRBJ2-3; TRBD1 agrees at 8 bases. The J segment lost 8 bases and the V segment lost 5 bases, leaving 24 bases of the junction unmatched. The CDR3 loop spans 19 amino acids. CDR1 is MNHEY and CDR2 is SMNVEV in the germline V gene (reference sequence). This CDR3 reads CASSPLTGVGVLAQTTQYF. CDR3 nucleotides: TGTGCCAGCAGTCCCCTGACAGGGGTGGGGGTTTTAGCACAGACTACGCAGTATTTT.

The J gene is TRBJ1-1, the V gene TRBV6-6; no firm D call. V was shortened by 5 bases and J by 3 bases, with 10 bases between the two germline ends. The CDR3 is made up of 13 amino acids. Germline CDR1 is MNHNY and CDR2 is SVGAGI (reference sequence). The CDR3 nucleotides are TGTGCCAGCAGTCAACTGCCCGACACTGAAGCTTTCTTT. Translated: CASSQLPDTEAFF.

The chain uses TRBV15 and TRBJ2-5; TRBD2 matches at 10 bases. CDR1 is LNHNV and CDR2 is YYDKDF in the germline V gene (reference sequence). V lost 0 bases, J lost 2 bases, and 3 bases stayed unmatched. The CDR3 contains 16 residues. CDR3 residues: CATSRERAGGQETQYF. The DNA for the CDR3 is TGTGCCACCAGCAGAGAAAGAGCGGGGGGGCAAGAGACCCAGTACTTC.

The chain has TRBV18 and TRBJ1-5; TRBD1 might be the D (5 bases). Trimming stripped 2 bases from V and 12 bases from J, with 11 bases between. The germline gives CDR1 KGHSH, CDR2 LQKENI. This CDR3 is 12 amino acids long. CDR3 DNA: TGTGCCAGCTCACCAGGGGGGGGTCTCCAGCATTTT. This encodes CASSPGGGLQHF.

V gene TRBV20-1 combines with J gene TRBJ1-1; no clear D. The V and J ends lost 3 bases and 7 bases respectively, with 9 bases between them. This CDR3 contains 11 residues. Per the germline V gene, CDR1 is DFQATT and CDR2 is SNEGSKA (reference sequence). This CDR3 reads CSASPSFEAFF. DNA for the CDR3: TGCAGTGCTAGCCCTAGCTTTGAAGCTTTCTTT.

The chain joins TRBV10-3 to TRBJ2-2; 9 positions agree with TRBD2. Germline V CDR1 and CDR2: ENHRY, SYGVKD. This CDR3 has 15 amino acids. V shed 0 bases and J 8 bases; nucleotides not matched to a gene: 4. The CDR3 DNA sequence: TGTGCCATCAGTGAGTCTAGCGGGAGTATGGGGGAGCTGTTTTTT. Translated: CAISESSGSMGELFF.

V and J are TRBV7-2 and TRBJ2-5, with D tentatively TRBD1 (6 bases). Germline V gene lookup returns CDR1 SGHTA and CDR2 FQGNSA. CDR3 size: 15 residues. Trimming removed 8 bases at V and 3 bases at J, with 19 bases between. CDR3 residues: CASAPPGQLEETQYF. CDR3 nucleotides: TGTGCCAGCGCCCCACCTGGACAGCTGGAAGAGACCCAGTACTTC.